The source of this T cell receptor (beta chain) is a study of cytomegalovirus exposure and HLA in healthy donors. Whole-study findings and limits: Researchers had no immune exposure information except CMV serostatus available. In a later analysis, specific HLA alleles were associated with more than 15,000 TCR beta sequences at a 0.05 false discovery rate. In a later analysis, compared with equally common non-associated chains, HLA-associated beta chains were more expanded.

The PCR ran on 60 Vbeta and 13 Jbeta primers. Using immunoSEQ multiplex PCR, the repertoire was profiled, and TCRdb retains in-frame clones only, with some absent. The top ten hold 3% to 4% of the sample, which has 95,000 to 130,000 clones, 81% seen once. Trimming left V 0 bases short and J 6 bases short, with 12 bases between. The CDR3 loop spans 15 amino acids. Germline values: CDR1 SGHRS, CDR2 YFSETQ. On this clone: The antigen is unknown.

Every donor was a healthy person donating bone marrow. This TCR was recovered from a woman aged 25-40 years in good health and CMV-seronegative. Sequenced material: PBMCs. This chain joins TRBV5-1 and TRBJ2-2, with D maybe TRBD2 (7 bases). In DNA form, the CDR3 reads TGCGCCAGCAGCTTGGCCCCGGGGGGCTCCGGGGAGCTGTTTTTT. Its translation is CASSLAPGGSGELFF.